These T cell receptor beta chains were read from a single sample in a study of shared clonotypes between healthy human individuals. Produced via immunoSEQ multiplex PCR; TCRdb's table is partial and in-frame only. The sample holds nearly 500,000 clones, roughly four fifths seen once. The sample was PBMCs. These receptors were taken from a woman aged 40 to 50 in good health. Some clones in this sample may be carry-over from other donors' samples. CDR3s include the opening cysteine and the closing phenylalanine or tryptophan. The D gene is left open where the match is weak. Clone sizes are given selectively: once, few, many, or a class where the clone is expanded.

J | D | size | V | CDR3 | DNA
TRBJ2-7 | . | . | TRBV5-1 | CASSLVGGREIEQYF | TGCGCCAGCAGCTTGGTGGGGGGTCGGGAAATCGAGCAGTACTTC
TRBJ2-2 | . | . | TRBV28 | CASSLVTSNTGELFF | TGTGCCAGCAGTTTGGTCACTTCGAACACCGGGGAGCTGTTTTTT
TRBJ2-3 | TRBD2 | . | TRBV7-9 | CASSSRLAGEGDTQYF | TGTGCCAGCAGCTCCCGACTAGCGGGAGAGGGAGATACGCAGTATTTT
TRBJ1-5 | . | few | TRBV15 | CATSTEYNQPQHF | TGTGCCACCAGCACAGAGTACAATCAGCCCCAGCATTTT
TRBJ2-3 | TRBD2 | many | TRBV7-2 | CASSRRGGGSTDTQYF | TGTGCCAGCAGCCGCCGGGGCGGGGGGAGCACAGATACGCAGTATTTT
TRBJ2-1 | TRBD2 | once | TRBV19 | CASTRQGTSDNEQFF | TGTGCCAGTACCCGACAAGGGACTAGCGACAATGAGCAGTTCTTC
TRBJ2-2 | TRBD2 | once | TRBV5-1 | CASSLRLAGTGELFF | TGCGCCAGCAGCTTGAGACTAGCAGGGACCGGGGAGCTGTTTTTT
TRBJ1-1 | . | . | TRBV7-2 | CASSPYGTGPSNTEAFF | TGTGCCAGCAGCCCTTACGGGACCGGGCCCTCGAACACTGAAGCTTTCTTT
TRBJ1-4 | . | . | TRBV2 | CASSLQGENEKLFF | TGTGCCAGCAGTCTACAGGGTGAGAATGAAAAACTGTTTTTT
TRBJ2-7 | TRBD1 | . | TRBV4-3 | CASSQAGDSTYEQYF | TGCGCCAGCAGCCAAGCTGGGGACAGTACCTACGAGCAGTACTTC
TRBJ2-7 | TRBD2 | . | TRBV2 | CASSGTSVSYEQYF | TGTGCCAGCAGCGGGACTAGCGTCTCCTACGAGCAGTACTTC
TRBJ1-1 | TRBD1 | . | TRBV10-3 | CAITRTDRGTEAFF | TGTGCCATCACCAGGACAGACAGGGGCACTGAAGCTTTCTTT
TRBJ2-1 | . | . | TRBV18 | CASSPSSTPYNEQFF | TGTGCCAGCTCACCGTCCAGTACCCCCTACAATGAGCAGTTCTTC
TRBJ1-2 | TRBD1 | . | TRBV28 | CASRNQLGQWGYTF | TGTGCCAGCAGGAACCAACTGGGACAGTGGGGCTACACCTTC
TRBJ2-3 | TRBD1 | . | TRBV28 | CASSPPSPGTGTSDTQYF | TGTGCCAGCAGTCCCCCGTCCCCCGGGACAGGGACGTCAGATACGCAGTATTTT
TRBJ2-1 | . | . | TRBV7-9 | CASSTGQPNEQFF | TGTGCCAGCAGCACAGGACAGCCCAATGAGCAGTTCTTC
TRBJ2-3 | . | . | TRBV30 | CAWSPSWGTQYF | TGTGCCTGGTCCCCCTCCTGGGGTACGCAGTATTTT
TRBJ1-1 | . | once | TRBV2 | CASTSEESTEAFF | TGTGCCAGCACCAGTGAGGAATCCACTGAAGCTTTCTTT
TRBJ1-2 | . | . | TRBV15 | CATSRAQGYGGNYGYTF | TGTGCCACCAGCAGAGCCCAGGGGTACGGGGGTAACTATGGCTACACCTTC
TRBJ2-3 | TRBD2 | . | TRBV5-6 | CASSLFGAGGADTQYF | TGTGCCAGCAGCTTGTTTGGAGCGGGAGGGGCAGATACGCAGTATTTT
TRBJ2-2 | . | few | TRBV10-1 | CASSGARATGELFF | TGCGCCAGCAGCGGGGCCAGGGCTACCGGGGAGCTGTTTTTT
TRBJ2-1 | . | few | TRBV28 | CASSAPRQGFDEQFF | TGTGCCAGCAGCGCTCCTAGGCAGGGTTTCGATGAGCAGTTCTTC
TRBJ1-1 | TRBD1 | many | TRBV5-1 | CASSVRQGLNTEAFF | TGCGCCAGCAGCGTAAGACAGGGGTTGAACACTGAAGCTTTCTTT
TRBJ1-1 | . | . | TRBV2 | CATGGTEAFF | TGTGCGACAGGCGGCACTGAAGCTTTCTTT
TRBJ2-7 | . | . | TRBV7-9 | CASSSSRLGGYEQYF | TGTGCCAGCAGCTCCTCAAGACTAGGAGGTTACGAGCAGTACTTC
TRBJ1-5 | . | . | TRBV6-5 | CASSYSSSPNQPQHF | TGTGCCAGCAGTTACTCGAGCAGTCCAAATCAGCCCCAGCATTTT
TRBJ2-1 | . | . | TRBV7-6 | CASSSPTQGSYNEQFF | TGTGCCAGCAGCTCTCCTACTCAGGGATCCTACAATGAGCAGTTCTTC
TRBJ1-5 | . | . | TRBV19 | CASSIRRDQPQHF | TGTGCCAGTAGTATCAGAAGAGATCAGCCCCAGCATTTT
TRBJ2-3 | . | . | TRBV29-1 | CSVEVGSTLTDTQYF | TGCAGCGTTGAAGTGGGCAGCACCCTCACAGATACGCAGTATTTT
TRBJ2-1 | TRBD2 | . | TRBV15 | CATSREREGRREQFF | TGTGCCACCAGCAGAGAGCGGGAGGGCCGTCGAGAGCAGTTCTTC
TRBJ2-2 | TRBD1 | . | TRBV7-9 | CASSLVSWTGDTGELFF | TGTGCCAGCAGCTTAGTCTCCTGGACAGGGGACACCGGGGAGCTGTTTTTT
TRBJ2-3 | . | . | TRBV7-2 | CASSPLRQDTDTQYF | TGTGCCAGCAGCCCTCTGAGACAGGATACAGATACGCAGTATTTT
TRBJ2-1 | . | few | TRBV29-1 | CSVAAEYNEQFF | TGCAGCGTTGCGGCAGAATACAATGAGCAGTTCTTC
TRBJ2-7 | TRBD2 | . | TRBV27 | CASSSRTSGTYEQYF | TGTGCCAGCAGTTCCAGGACTAGCGGGACCTACGAGCAGTACTTC
TRBJ2-7 | TRBD2 | . | TRBV6-1 | CASSTRLAGGYEQYF | TGTGCCAGCAGTACCCGACTAGCGGGCGGCTACGAGCAGTACTTC
TRBJ2-1 | TRBD2 | once | TRBV15 | CATSGGSGREYYNEQFF | TGTGCCACCAGCGGGGGTAGCGGGCGGGAGTACTACAATGAGCAGTTCTTC
TRBJ1-1 | . | . | TRBV2 | CASSSYWNTEAFF | TGTGCCAGCAGTTCGTACTGGAACACTGAAGCTTTCTTT
TRBJ2-7 | TRBD2 | . | TRBV18 | CASSPRTTSGGSYEQYF | TGTGCCAGCTCACCGCGAACTACCAGCGGGGGGTCCTACGAGCAGTACTTC
TRBJ2-7 | . | . | TRBV23-1 | CASSHQGHSYEQYF | TGCGCCAGCAGTCACCAGGGTCATTCCTACGAGCAGTACTTC
TRBJ1-1 | . | once | TRBV7-3 | CASRGGEAFF | TGTGCCAGCAGGGGCGGAGAAGCTTTCTTT
TRBJ2-7 | TRBD2 | . | TRBV6-5 | CASKERWGGEYEQYF | TGTGCCAGCAAAGAAAGGTGGGGGGGGGAGTACGAGCAGTACTTC
TRBJ1-4 | . | . | TRBV10-3 | CAISEAGATNEKLFF | TGTGCCATCAGTGAGGCAGGGGCAACTAATGAAAAACTGTTTTTT